Each of the 4 T cell receptor beta chains below was sequenced from the same sample in a study of cytomegalovirus exposure and HLA in healthy donors. TCRdb keeps only in-frame clones here, not all; method: immunoSEQ multiplex PCR. The sample consists of some 120,000 clones, 88% of them appearing once. The sequenced material came from PBMCs. All receptors derive from a young man in good health and CMV-seronegative.

The genes are TRBV6-6 and TRBJ1-5, with a tentative D call TRBD1 (5 bases). V lost 3 bases, J lost 5 bases, and 14 bases lay in between. This CDR3 contains 15 residues. Germline V CDR1 and CDR2: MNHNY, SVGAGI (reference sequence). DNA of the CDR3: TGTGCCAGCAGTTATGTAGGGACTTCATATCAGCCCCAGCATTTT. Protein product: CASSYVGTSYQPQHF.

This clone was picked up one time. In DNA form, the CDR3 reads TGTGCCAGCACCGGCGCGAGCGGAATGCCCTACGAGCAGTACTTC. It encodes CASTGASGMPYEQYF. The chain recombines TRBV7-9 with TRBJ2-7, with D perhaps matching TRBD2 (5 bases). This CDR3 has 15 residues. Germline V gene data show CDR1 as SEHNR and CDR2 as FQNEAQ (reference sequence). V lost 7 bases and J 2 bases, leaving 18 bases between the germline ends.

The V and J genes are TRBV10-3 and TRBJ2-3, with 7 bases that match TRBD2. The germline CDR1 and CDR2 sequences are ENHRY and SYGVKD. The length of the CDR3 is 14 residues. V shed 5 bases, J shed 2 bases, and the junction held 4 bases outside the gene matches. CDR3 bases: TGTGCCATCAGTAACAGCGGGGCCACAGATACGCAGTATTTT. Its translation: CAISNSGATDTQYF.

The chain links TRBV19 to TRBJ1-2, with D uncertain. Germline V gene lookup returns CDR1 LNHDA and CDR2 SQIVND (reference sequence). The CDR3 runs 10 residues. V lost 10 bases to trimming and J lost 10 bases, with 13 bases between them. The CDR3 loop is CATLGFDYTF. The CDR3 DNA sequence: TGTGCCACCCTGGGCTTCGACTACACCTTC.